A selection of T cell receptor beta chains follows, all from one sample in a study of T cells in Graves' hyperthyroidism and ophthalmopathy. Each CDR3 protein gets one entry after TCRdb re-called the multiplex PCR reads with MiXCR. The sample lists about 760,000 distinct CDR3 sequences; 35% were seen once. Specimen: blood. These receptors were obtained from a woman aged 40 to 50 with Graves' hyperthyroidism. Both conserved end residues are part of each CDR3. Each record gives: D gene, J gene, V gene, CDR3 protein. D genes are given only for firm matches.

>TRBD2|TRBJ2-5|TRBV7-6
CASSRLAGLPQETQYF
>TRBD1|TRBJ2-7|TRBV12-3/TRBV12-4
CASSQDRDIDEQYF
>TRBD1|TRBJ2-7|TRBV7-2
CASSLALGQGSYEQYF
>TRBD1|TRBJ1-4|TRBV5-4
CASSYGTGNLGNEKLFF
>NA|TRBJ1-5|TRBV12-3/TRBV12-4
CASSLKGEGRQPQHF
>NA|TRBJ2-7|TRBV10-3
CAISEANSYEQYF
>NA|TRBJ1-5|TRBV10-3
CAISEQGPETQHF
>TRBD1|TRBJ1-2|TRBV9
CASSGRTGAFSYGYTF
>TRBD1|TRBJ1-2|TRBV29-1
CSVDEDRGSYGYTF
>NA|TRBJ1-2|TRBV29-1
CSVVVFGNLGYTF
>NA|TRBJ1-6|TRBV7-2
CASSLGQGLGSPLHF
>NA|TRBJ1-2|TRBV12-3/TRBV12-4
CASRVEGGADGYTF
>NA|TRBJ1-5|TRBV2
CASSEYFNDGNQPQHF
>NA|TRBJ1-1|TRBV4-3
CASSQDESATLNTEAFF
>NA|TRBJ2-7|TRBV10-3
CAPSEQYF
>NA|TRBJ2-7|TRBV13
CASSQGPGYEQYF
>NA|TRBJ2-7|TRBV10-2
CASLLEGNPREQYF
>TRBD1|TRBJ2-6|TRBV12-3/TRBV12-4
CASSLRTGLIANVLTF
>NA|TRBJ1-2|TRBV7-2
CASSLYRDGYTF
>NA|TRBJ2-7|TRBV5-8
CASSLGQVKTYEQYF
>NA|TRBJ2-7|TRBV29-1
CSVGESYEQYF
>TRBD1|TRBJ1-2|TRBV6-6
CASSYSGGENYGYTF
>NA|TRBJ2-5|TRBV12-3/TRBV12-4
CASSLDSTGETQYF
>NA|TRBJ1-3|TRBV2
CASSLDTIYF
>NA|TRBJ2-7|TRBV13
CASSLGPGTSYEQYF
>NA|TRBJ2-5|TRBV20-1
CSASQETQYF
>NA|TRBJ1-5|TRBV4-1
CASSQDEGRSSQPQHF
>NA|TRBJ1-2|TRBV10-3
CAISELDWGSGGYTF
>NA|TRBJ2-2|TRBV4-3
CASSQDLGGELFF
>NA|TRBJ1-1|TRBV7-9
CASSSHAVNTEAFF
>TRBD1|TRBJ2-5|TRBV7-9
CASSLSGRGYQETQYF
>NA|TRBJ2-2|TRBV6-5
CASNWGVDTGELFF
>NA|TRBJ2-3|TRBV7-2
CAGSANSADTQYF
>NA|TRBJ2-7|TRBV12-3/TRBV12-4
CASSFGSPGDEQYF
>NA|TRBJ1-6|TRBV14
CASSQLKEKEDSPLHF
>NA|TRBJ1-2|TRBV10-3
CAISFGQTNYGYTF
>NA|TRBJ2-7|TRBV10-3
CAISDRWAGVYEQYF
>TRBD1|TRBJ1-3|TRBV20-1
CSAHRRRQGRKAGNTIYF
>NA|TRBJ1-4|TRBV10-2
CASSPFRTEGKLFF
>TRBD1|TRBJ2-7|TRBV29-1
CSVGATGAYEQYF
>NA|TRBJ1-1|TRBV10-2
CASSGLNAEAFF
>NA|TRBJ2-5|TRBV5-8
CASSRTGKGETQYF
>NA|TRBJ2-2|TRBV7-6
CASSRGHNTGELFF
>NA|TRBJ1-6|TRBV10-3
CAIRGGHSPSYNSPLHF
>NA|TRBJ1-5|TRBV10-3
CAISDRVRGADQPQHF
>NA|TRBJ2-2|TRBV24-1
CATGRTGTNTGELFF
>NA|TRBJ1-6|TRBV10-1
CASSESNANSPLHF
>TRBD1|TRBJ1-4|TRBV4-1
CASSQRTGANEKLFF
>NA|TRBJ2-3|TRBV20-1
CSASPGEDTQYF
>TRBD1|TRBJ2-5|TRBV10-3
CAISEPGQGAETQYF
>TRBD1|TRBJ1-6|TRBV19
CASRTGDNSPLHF
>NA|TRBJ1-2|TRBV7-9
CASSDLTLLWDYGYTF
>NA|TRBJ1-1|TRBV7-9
CASSHSTDKNTEAFF
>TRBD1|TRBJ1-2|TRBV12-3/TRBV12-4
CASSPGTEGRGYTF
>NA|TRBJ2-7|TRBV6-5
CASSYSSYEQCF
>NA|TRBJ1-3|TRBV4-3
CASSQGGQGLNTIYF
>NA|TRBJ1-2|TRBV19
CASTPGTAANYGYTF